Listed below are T cell receptor beta chains from one sample, sequenced in a study of blood T cell repertoires in COVID-19. Method: immunoSEQ multiplex PCR; TCRdb's copy keeps in-frame clones and lacks some. Of roughly 250,000 clones listed, roughly 90% were seen once; the top ten hold 2% to 2.5%. Sequencing input: peripheral blood. The source of these receptors is a woman aged 40 to 55 who had recovered from COVID-19. CDR3s include the opening cysteine and the closing phenylalanine or tryptophan. D genes are given only for firm matches. Some rows have no size entry. The others give once, few or many, or a class for an expanded clone.

cdr3_nt	cdr3_aa	clone_size	d_call	j_call	v_call
TGTGCCAGCAGCTTGACTAGCGGGACATCCTACGAGCAGTACTTC	CASSLTSGTSYEQYF	.	TRBD2	TRBJ2-7	TRBV7-3
TGTGCCAGCAGCGGGGGACACCACACCGGGGAGCTGTTTTTT	CASSGGHHTGELFF	.	.	TRBJ2-2	TRBV9
TGTGCCAGCAGCTTAGGAGCGGGAGTAGCCGCTCTACGCGAGCAGTACTTC	CASSLGAGVAALREQYF	.	TRBD2	TRBJ2-7	TRBV7-2
TGTGCCAGCAGCATTGTAGCGGTCTATCAAGAGACCCAGTACTTC	CASSIVAVYQETQYF	.	.	TRBJ2-5	TRBV28
TGTGCCAGCAGCTTAATAGGTCCGGGCTACGAGCAGTACTTC	CASSLIGPGYEQYF	.	.	TRBJ2-7	TRBV7-2
TGTGCCAGCAGACAAACAGGGGGGGAGACCCAGTACTTC	CASRQTGGETQYF	.	TRBD1	TRBJ2-5	TRBV11-1
TGTGCCTTTCTAGCGGAGGACTACAATGAGCAGTTCTTC	CAFLAEDYNEQFF	.	TRBD2	TRBJ2-1	TRBV30
TGTGCCAGCAGCGCTAGCGGGGGGGCTTATAAAGGTACAGATACGCAGTATTTT	CASSASGGAYKGTDTQYF	.	TRBD2	TRBJ2-3	TRBV9
TGCGCCAGCAGCCAAGAGGGGCTAGCGGGAAAAGAGACCCAGTACTTC	CASSQEGLAGKETQYF	.	TRBD2	TRBJ2-5	TRBV4-3
TGTGCCAGCAGGCCCGGAAGCGGGAGAACGGATGAGCAGTTCTTC	CASRPGSGRTDEQFF	once	TRBD2	TRBJ2-1	TRBV2
TGTGCCAGCAGCTTAGGGGTTCTAGCGGGAGGGCCCCACGAGCAGTACTTC	CASSLGVLAGGPHEQYF	.	TRBD2	TRBJ2-7	TRBV7-2
TGCGCCAGCAGCTTACCGGGACAGGGTTACAATGAGCAGTTCTTC	CASSLPGQGYNEQFF	few	TRBD1	TRBJ2-1	TRBV5-1
TGTGCCACCAGCAGAGATCCAGCGGGAGGGCTCGGGGAGACCCAGTACTTC	CATSRDPAGGLGETQYF	.	TRBD2	TRBJ2-5	TRBV15
TGTGCCAGCAGTTACTCCGGATTAGGGAGCTACGAGCAGTACTTC	CASSYSGLGSYEQYF	.	.	TRBJ2-7	TRBV6-2/TRBV6-3
TGTGCCAGCAGCTTAATTGGGGGGAGCTCCTACAATGAGCAGTTCTTC	CASSLIGGSSYNEQFF	.	.	TRBJ2-1	TRBV7-2
TGTGCCACCAGTGGAGGCAGGGAGGACTACGAGCAGTACTTC	CATSGGREDYEQYF	.	.	TRBJ2-7	TRBV24-1
TGTGCCAGTACCCAGACAGGGTTGGACTATGGCTACACCTTC	CASTQTGLDYGYTF	.	TRBD1	TRBJ1-2	TRBV19
TGCACCAGCAGCCAACCCCGGACTAGCGGGAAAGACGATGAGCAGTTCTTC	CTSSQPRTSGKDDEQFF	.	.	TRBJ2-1	TRBV1
TGTGCCAGCAGTGAGAGTGTCTATCAGCCCCAGCATTTT	CASSESVYQPQHF	many	.	TRBJ1-5	TRBV6-1
TGTGCCAGCAGCCCCGCTATCCGGCAGCTAGACGGCTACACCTTC	CASSPAIRQLDGYTF	once	.	TRBJ1-2	TRBV7-9
TGTGCCAGCTCATTTGGACAGGGAGGGAATCAGCCCCAGCATTTT	CASSFGQGGNQPQHF	.	TRBD1	TRBJ1-5	TRBV18
TGCAGCGTTTCCAACACGGCACAGGCCTATGGCTACACCTTC	CSVSNTAQAYGYTF	.	.	TRBJ1-2	TRBV29-1
TGTGCCAGCAGTTTACTCCAGGGGGTAGGGGAGACCCAGTACTTC	CASSLLQGVGETQYF	.	TRBD1	TRBJ2-5	TRBV28
TGTGCCAGCAGCCGGGACAGCCAAAAACTGTTTTTT	CASSRDSQKLFF	.	TRBD1	TRBJ1-4	TRBV11-3
TGTGCCAGCAGCCAGCGGACAGGGTACGGTAGTGGCTACACCTTC	CASSQRTGYGSGYTF	.	TRBD1	TRBJ1-2	TRBV3-1/TRBV3-2
TGCGCCAGCAGCCGGGGATCTGGGATTGGGTCAAATGAAAAACTGTTTTTT	CASSRGSGIGSNEKLFF	.	.	TRBJ1-4	TRBV5-1
TGCGCCAGCAGCCAAGAAGCGGGGAGCTACGAGCAGTACTTC	CASSQEAGSYEQYF	once	TRBD2	TRBJ2-7	TRBV4-3
TGTGCCAGTAGAAACAGGGCTGGGGAGACCCAGTACTTC	CASRNRAGETQYF	.	.	TRBJ2-5	TRBV19
TGTGCCAGTAGCGCCCGTGCCCCCCAGGGCGACCTGTTTTTT	CASSARAPQGDLFF	.	.	TRBJ2-2	TRBV19
TGTGCCAGCAGCTCGGAGCGACTAGCGGGATTGGGGAGCGAGCAGTACTTC	CASSSERLAGLGSEQYF	.	TRBD2	TRBJ2-7	TRBV5-6